Included here is one T cell receptor (beta chain) sequence, with context. These data are taken from a study of blood T cell repertoires in COVID-19. Study background: In each case, the material was cDNA or gDNA derived from T cells, B-cell-depleted T cells, or PBMCs.

Some clones are missing from TCRdb's copy, which holds only in-frame ones; the method was immunoSEQ multiplex PCR. Among 300,000 to 400,000 clones listed, around 89% were seen once. In germline, CDR1 is MNHEY, CDR2 SVGAGI. The V gene end was trimmed by 6 bases and the J gene end by 7 bases; junction bases not matched to a gene: 7. The CDR3 contains 13 residues. The chain combines TRBV6-5 with TRBJ1-2; 8 nucleotides agree with TRBD1. Sequenced material: peripheral blood. This receptor was identified in a woman in her fifties or sixties with active or convalescent COVID-19. In DNA, the CDR3 is TGTGCCAGCAGCACGAGGACAGGGTCTGGCTACACCTTC. Encoded protein: CASSTRTGSGYTF.